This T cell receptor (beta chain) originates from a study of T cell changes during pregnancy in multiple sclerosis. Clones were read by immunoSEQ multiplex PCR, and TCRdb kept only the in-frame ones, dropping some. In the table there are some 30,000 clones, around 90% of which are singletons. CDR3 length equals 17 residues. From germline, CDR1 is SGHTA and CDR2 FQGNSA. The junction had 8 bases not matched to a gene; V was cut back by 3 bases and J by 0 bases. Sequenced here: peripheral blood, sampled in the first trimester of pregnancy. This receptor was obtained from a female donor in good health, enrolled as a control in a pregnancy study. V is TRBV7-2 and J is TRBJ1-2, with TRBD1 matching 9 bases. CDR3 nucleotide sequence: TGTGCCAGCAGCTTGTTGGGACAGGGCGCTTCTAACTATGGCTACACCTTC. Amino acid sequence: CASSLLGQGASNYGYTF.